The sequence of this T cell receptor (beta chain) was determined in a study of T cell responses to AZD1222 COVID-19 vaccine. As regards this clone: Its specificity is unknown.

TCRdb keeps only in-frame clones here, not all; method: immunoSEQ multiplex PCR. The sample records 130,000 to 150,000 clones, less than 95% being singletons. This CDR3 is built from 16 residues. Germline V gene sequence: CDR1 SGHTA, CDR2 FQGNSA. V lost 1 base and J 0 bases, leaving 11 bases between the germline ends. General study results and limits: Donors were chiefly white British, with a greater number of females, and clonal diversity was perhaps underestimated.

The sequence derives from an adult in good health. The V gene is TRBV7-2, the J gene TRBJ2-3, with D tentatively TRBD2 (5 bases). Sequencing was performed on peripheral blood, taken on day 0 of AZD1222 vaccination. In nucleotides, the CDR3 is TGTGCCAGCAGCTTAGACGCGGACTTTAGCACAGATACGCAGTATTTT. It is translated as CASSLDADFSTDTQYF.